This T cell receptor beta chain was sequenced for a study of cytomegalovirus exposure and HLA in healthy donors. Study context: The 130 or so validation repertoires were reported in a later analysis to have been generated on the same platform as the 666 first-cohort repertoires. Overall study findings and caveats: Altogether, more than 150 TCR beta chains were recorded as cytomegalovirus-associated. In vitro testing confirmed a few CMV-associated chains as specific for CMV antigens. The classifier reportedly diagnosed cytomegalovirus status with high sensitivity and specificity.

Trimming left V 3 bases short and J 9 bases short, with 13 bases between. This CDR3 has 14 residues. The germline V gene encodes CDR1 SGDLS and CDR2 YYNGEE. With respect to this clone: Its specificity is unknown.

TCRdb's copy holds only in-frame clones and misses some; the assay was immunoSEQ multiplex PCR. Of about 120,000 clones in the sample, under 90% were seen once. The chain has TRBV9 and TRBJ1-6, with TRBD1 as a possible D gene (5 bases). The receptor was derived from a woman aged 25 to 39 in good health and CMV-seronegative. Sequenced: PBMCs. The CDR3 region is CASSEGQGRSPLHF. CDR3 coding DNA: TGTGCCAGCAGCGAAGGGCAGGGTCGTTCACCCCTCCACTTT. Full variable domain (missing parts from reference TRBV9 and TRBJ1-6): DSGVTQTPKHLITATGQRVTLRCSPRSGDLSVYWYQQSLDQGLQFLIQYYNGEERAKGNILERFSAQQFPDLHSELNLSSLELGDSALYFCASSEGQGRSPLHFGNGTRLTVT.